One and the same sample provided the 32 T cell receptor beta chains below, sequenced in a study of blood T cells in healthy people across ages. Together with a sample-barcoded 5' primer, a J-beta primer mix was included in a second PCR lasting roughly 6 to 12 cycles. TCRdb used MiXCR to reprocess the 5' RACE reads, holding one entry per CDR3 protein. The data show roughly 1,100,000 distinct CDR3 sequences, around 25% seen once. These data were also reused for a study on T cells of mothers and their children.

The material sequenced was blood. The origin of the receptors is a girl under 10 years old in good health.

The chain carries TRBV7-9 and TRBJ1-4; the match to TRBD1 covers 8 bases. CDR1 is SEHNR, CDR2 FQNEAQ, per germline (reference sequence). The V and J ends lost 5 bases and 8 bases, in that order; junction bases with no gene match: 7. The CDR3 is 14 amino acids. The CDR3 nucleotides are TGTGCCAGCAGCGCAGGGGGCAAGCCCGAAAAACTGTTTTTT. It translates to CASSAGGKPEKLFF.

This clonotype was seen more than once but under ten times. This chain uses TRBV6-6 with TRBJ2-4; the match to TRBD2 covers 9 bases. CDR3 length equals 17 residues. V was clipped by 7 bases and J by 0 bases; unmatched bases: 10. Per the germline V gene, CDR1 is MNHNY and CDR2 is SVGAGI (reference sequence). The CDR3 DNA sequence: TGTGCCAGCACCTCCGGGACTAGCAAATTAGCCAAAAACATTCAGTACTTC. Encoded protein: CASTSGTSKLAKNIQYF.

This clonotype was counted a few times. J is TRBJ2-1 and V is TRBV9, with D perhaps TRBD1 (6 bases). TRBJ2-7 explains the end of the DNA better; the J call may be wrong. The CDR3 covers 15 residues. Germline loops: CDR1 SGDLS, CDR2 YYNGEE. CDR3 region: CASSALERGSDEQYF. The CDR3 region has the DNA TGTGCCAGCAGCGCCCTGGAGAGGGGGTCGGACGAGCAGTACTTC.

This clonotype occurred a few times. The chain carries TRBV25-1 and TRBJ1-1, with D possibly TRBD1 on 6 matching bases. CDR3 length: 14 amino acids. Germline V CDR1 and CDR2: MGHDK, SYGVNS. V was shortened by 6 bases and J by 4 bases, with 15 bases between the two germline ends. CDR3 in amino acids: CASSYIDRRTEAFF. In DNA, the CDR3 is TGTGCCAGCAGCTACATCGACAGGCGCACTGAAGCTTTCTTT.

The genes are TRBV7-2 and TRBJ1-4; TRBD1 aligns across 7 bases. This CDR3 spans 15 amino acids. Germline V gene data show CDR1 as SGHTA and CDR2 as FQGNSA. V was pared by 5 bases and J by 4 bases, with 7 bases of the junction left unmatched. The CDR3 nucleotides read TGTGCCAGCAGCGAAACGACAGGGAGTAATGAAAAACTGTTTTTT. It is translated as CASSETTGSNEKLFF.

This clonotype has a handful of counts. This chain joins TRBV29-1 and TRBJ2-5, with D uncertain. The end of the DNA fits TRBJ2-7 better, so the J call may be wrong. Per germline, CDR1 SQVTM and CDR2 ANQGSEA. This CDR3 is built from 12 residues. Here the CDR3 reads CSVAAHSYEQYF. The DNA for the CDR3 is TGCAGCGTTGCGGCGCACTCCTACGAGCAGTACTTC.

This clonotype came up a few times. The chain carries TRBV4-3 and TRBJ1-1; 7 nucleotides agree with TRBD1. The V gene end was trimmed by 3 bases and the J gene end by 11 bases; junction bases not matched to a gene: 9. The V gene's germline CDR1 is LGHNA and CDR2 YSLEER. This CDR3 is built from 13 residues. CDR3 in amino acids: CASSQAGGVDAFF. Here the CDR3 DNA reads TGCGCCAGCAGCCAGGCAGGGGGGGTCGACGCTTTCTTT.

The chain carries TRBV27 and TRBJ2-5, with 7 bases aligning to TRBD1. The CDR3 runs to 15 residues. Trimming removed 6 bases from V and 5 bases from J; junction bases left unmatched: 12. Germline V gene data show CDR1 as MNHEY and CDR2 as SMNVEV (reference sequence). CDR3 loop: CASSLYGQAVETQYF. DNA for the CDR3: TGTGCCAGCAGCCTATACGGACAGGCTGTTGAGACCCAGTACTTC.

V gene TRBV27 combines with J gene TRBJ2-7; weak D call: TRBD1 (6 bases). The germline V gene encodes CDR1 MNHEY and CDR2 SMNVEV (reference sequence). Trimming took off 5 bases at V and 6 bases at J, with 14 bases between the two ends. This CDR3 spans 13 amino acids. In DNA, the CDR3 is TGTGCCAGCAGTCCTGGACAGTTTAGCGAGCAGTACTTC. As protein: CASSPGQFSEQYF.

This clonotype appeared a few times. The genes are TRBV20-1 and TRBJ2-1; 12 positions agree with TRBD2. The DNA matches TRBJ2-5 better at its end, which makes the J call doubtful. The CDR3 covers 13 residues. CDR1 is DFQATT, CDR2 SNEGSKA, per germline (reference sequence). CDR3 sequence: CSARTSGGETQYF. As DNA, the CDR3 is TGCAGTGCTAGGACTAGCGGGGGAGAGACCCAGTACTTC.

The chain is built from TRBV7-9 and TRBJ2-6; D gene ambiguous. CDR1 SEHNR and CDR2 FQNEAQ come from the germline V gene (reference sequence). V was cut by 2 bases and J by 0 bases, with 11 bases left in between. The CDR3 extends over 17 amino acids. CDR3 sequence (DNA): TGTGCCAGCAGCTTACCCCAGGTCGGCTCTGGGGCCAACGTCCTGACTTTC. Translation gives CASSLPQVGSGANVLTF.

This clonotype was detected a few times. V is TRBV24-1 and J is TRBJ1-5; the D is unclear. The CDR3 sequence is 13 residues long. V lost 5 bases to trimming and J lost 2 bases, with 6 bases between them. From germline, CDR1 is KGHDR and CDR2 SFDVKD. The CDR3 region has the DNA TGTGCCACCAGTGGAGGCCGCAATCAGCCCCAGCATTTT. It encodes CATSGGRNQPQHF.

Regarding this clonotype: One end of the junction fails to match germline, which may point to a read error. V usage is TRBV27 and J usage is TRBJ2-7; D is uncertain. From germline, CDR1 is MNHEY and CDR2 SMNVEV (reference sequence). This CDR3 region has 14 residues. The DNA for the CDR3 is TGTGCCAGCAACTTAGACTTAACCTCCAACGAGCAGTACTTC. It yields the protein CASNLDLTSNEQYF.

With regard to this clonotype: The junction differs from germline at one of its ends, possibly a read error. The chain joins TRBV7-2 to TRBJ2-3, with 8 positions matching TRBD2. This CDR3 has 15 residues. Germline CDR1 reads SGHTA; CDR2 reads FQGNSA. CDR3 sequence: CASSVAGLDGDTQYF. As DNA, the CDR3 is TGTGCCAGCAGCGTAGCGGGACTAGATGGGGATACGCAGTATTTT.

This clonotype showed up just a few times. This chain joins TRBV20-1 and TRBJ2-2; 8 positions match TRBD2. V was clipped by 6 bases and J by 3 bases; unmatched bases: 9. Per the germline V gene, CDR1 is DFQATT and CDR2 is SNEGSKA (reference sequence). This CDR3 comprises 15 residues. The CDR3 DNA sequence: TGCAGTGCAAAAAGCGGGAGTTTCGACACCGGGGAGCTGTTTTTT. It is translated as CSAKSGSFDTGELFF.

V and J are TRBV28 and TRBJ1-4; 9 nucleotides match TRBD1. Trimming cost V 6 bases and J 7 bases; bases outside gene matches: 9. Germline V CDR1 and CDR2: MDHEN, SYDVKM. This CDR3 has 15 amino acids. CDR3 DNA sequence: TGTGCCAGCAGGGTCCCCGGGACAGGGACTGAAAAACTGTTTTTT. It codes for CASRVPGTGTEKLFF. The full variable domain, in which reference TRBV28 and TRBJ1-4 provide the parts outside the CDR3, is DVKVTQSSRYLVKRTGEKVFLECVQDMDHENMFWYRQDPGLGLRLIYFSYDVKMKEKGDIPEGYSVSREKKERFSLILESASTNQTSMYLCASRVPGTGTEKLFFGSGTQLSVL.

The chain's CDR3 is CASSQDQRLATNNEQFF. CDR3 DNA: TGTGCCAGCAGCCAAGATCAGAGACTAGCGACAAACAATGAGCAGTTCTTC. V is TRBV14 and J is TRBJ2-1; 8 positions agree with TRBD2. CDR3 length equals 17 residues. V dropped 0 bases and J dropped 5; count of bases not matched to a gene: 9. The germline V gene encodes CDR1 SGHDN and CDR2 FVKESK.

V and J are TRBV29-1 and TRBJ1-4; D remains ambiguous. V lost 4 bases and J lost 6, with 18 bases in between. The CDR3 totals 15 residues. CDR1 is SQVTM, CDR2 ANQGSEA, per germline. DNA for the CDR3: TGCAGCGTTGCCCTCCTCACGGCCCATGATGAAAAACTGTTTTTT. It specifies CSVALLTAHDEKLFF.

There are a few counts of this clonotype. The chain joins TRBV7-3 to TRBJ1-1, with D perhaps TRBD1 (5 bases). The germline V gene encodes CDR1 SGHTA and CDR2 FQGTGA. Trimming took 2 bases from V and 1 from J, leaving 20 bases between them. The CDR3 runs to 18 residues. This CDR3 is CASSLPLAGGWTNTEAFF. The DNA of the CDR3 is TGTGCCAGCAGCTTACCCCTGGCGGGGGGTTGGACGAACACTGAAGCTTTCTTT.

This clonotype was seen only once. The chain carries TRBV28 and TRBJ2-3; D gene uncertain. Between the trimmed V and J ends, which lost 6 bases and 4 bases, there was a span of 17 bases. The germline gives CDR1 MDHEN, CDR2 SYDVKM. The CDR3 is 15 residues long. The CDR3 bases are TGTGCCAGCAGCCTCCCCAGTTCAGGCGCAGATACGCAGTATTTT. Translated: CASSLPSSGADTQYF.

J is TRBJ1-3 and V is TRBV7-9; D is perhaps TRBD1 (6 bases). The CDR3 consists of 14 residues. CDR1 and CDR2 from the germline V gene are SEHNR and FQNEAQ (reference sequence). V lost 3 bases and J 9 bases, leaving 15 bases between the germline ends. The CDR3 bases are TGTGCCAGCAGCTTGGCAGGGGCTCAAGGCACCATATATTTT. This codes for CASSLAGAQGTIYF.

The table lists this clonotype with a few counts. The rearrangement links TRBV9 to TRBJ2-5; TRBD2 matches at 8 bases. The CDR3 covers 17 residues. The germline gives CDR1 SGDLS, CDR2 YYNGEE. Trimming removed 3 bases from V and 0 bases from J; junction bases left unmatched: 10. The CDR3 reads CASSASSSGEYQETQYF. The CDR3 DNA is TGTGCCAGCAGCGCCTCGAGTAGCGGGGAGTACCAAGAGACCCAGTACTTC. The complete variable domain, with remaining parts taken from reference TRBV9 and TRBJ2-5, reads DSGVTQTPKHLITATGQRVTLRCSPRSGDLSVYWYQQSLDQGLQFLIQYYNGEERAKGNILERFSAQQFPDLHSELNLSSLELGDSALYFCASSASSSGEYQETQYFGPGTRLLVL.

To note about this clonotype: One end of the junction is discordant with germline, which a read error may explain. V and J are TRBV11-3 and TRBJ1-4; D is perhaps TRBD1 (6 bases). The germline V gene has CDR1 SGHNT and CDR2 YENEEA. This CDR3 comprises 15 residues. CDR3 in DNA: TGTGCTAGCAGTTATCGCAGGGGAACTAATGAAAAACTGTTTTTT. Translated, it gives CASSYRRGTNEKLFF.

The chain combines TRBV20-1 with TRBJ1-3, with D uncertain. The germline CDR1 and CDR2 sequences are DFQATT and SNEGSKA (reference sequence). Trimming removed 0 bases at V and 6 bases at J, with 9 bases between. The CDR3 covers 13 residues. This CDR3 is CSARDRWENTIYF. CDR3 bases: TGCAGTGCTAGAGATCGATGGGAAAACACCATATATTTT.

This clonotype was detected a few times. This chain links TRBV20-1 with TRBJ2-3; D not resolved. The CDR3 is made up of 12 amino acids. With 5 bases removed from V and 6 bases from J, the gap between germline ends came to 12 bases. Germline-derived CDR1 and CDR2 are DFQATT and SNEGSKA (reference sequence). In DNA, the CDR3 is TGCAGTGCTCCCGATTTGGGGGATACGCAGTATTTT. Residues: CSAPDLGDTQYF.

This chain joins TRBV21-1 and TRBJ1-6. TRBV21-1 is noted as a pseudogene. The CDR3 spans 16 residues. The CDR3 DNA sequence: TGTGCCAGCAGCAAGGCTAGACTATTGATATTTTCACCCCTCCACTTT. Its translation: CASSKARLLIFSPLHF.

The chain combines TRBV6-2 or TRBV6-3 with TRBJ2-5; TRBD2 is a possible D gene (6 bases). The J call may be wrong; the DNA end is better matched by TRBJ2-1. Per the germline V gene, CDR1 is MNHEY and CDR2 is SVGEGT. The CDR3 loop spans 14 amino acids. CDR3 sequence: CASTSGGRTDEQFF. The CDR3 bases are TGTGCCAGCACGAGTGGGGGGAGAACCGATGAGCAGTTCTTC.

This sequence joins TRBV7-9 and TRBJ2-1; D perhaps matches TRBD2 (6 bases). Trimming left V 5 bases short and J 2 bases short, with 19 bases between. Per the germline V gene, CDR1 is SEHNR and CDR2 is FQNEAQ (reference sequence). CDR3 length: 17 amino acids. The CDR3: CASSPTGVKGAYNEQFF. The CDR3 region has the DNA TGTGCCAGCAGCCCGACGGGGGTCAAGGGAGCCTACAATGAGCAGTTCTTC.

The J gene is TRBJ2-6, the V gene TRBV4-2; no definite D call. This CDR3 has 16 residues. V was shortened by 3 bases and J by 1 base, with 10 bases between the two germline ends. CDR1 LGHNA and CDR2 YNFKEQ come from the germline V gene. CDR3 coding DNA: TGTGCCAGCAGCCACCCGTTGGCTTCTGGGGCCAACGTCCTGACTTTC. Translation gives CASSHPLASGANVLTF.

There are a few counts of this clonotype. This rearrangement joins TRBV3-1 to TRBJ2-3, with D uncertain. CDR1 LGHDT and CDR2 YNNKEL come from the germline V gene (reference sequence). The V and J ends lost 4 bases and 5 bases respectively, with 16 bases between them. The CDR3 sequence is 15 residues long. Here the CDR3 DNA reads TGTGCCAGCAGCCCCCACCGACCGGCCGTAGATACGCAGTATTTT. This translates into CASSPHRPAVDTQYF.

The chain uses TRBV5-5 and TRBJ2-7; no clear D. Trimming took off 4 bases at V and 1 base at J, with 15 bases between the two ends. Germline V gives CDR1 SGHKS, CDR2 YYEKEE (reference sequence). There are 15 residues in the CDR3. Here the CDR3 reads CASSHDPGTSYEQYF. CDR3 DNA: TGTGCCAGCAGCCACGATCCGGGCACATCCTACGAGCAGTACTTC. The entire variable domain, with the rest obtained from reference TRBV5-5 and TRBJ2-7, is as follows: DAGVTQSPTHLIKTRGQQVTLRCSPISGHKSVSWYQQVLGQGPQFIFQYYEKEERGRGNFPDRFSARQFPNYSSELNVNALLLGDSALYLCASSHDPGTSYEQYFGPGTRLTVT.

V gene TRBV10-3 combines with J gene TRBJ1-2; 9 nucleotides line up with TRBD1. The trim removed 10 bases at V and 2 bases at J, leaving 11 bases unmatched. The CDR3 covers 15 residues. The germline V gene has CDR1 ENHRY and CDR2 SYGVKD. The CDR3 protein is CATVSGQGANYGYTF. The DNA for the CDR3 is TGTGCCACAGTTTCGGGACAGGGAGCAAACTATGGCTACACCTTC.